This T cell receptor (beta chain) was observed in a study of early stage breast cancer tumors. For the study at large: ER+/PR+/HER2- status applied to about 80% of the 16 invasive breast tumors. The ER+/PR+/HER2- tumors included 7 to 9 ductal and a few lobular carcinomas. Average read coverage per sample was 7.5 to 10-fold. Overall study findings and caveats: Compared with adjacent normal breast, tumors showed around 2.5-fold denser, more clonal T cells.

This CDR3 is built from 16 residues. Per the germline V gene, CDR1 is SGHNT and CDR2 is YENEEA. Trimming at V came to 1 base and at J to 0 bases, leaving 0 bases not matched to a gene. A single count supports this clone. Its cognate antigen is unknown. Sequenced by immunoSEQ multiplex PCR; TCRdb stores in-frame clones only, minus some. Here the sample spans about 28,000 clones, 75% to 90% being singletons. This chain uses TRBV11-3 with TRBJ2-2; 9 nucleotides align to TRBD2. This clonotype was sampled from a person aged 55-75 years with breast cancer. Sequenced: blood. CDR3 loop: CASSLGLAANTGELFF. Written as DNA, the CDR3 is TGTGCCAGCAGCTTAGGACTAGCGGCGAACACCGGGGAGCTGTTTTTT.